Presented here are 21 T cell receptor beta chains from one specimen sequenced in a study of regulatory T cells in long-lasting Graves disease. Time point defined: persistent/refractory GD, antithyroid drugs over 5 years with positive TRAb. From PBMCs, RNA was extracted and then used to make the TCR library. Relying on iRepertoire HTBI primers and Arm-PCR of CDR3 regions, the team built TCR beta libraries. TCRdb re-analysed the multiplex PCR reads in MiXCR, keeping a single row per CDR3 protein. The data contain about 340,000 distinct CDR3 sequences, roughly a fifth of them singletons. Sequencing used peripheral blood mononuclear cells (PBMCs), obtained when the disease was refractory, from a patient treated with antithyroid drugs. These receptors were obtained from a female donor with Graves disease.

This clonotype was detected many times. V gene TRBV7-2 combines with J gene TRBJ1-5, with TRBD1 identical over 11 bases. Looked up from germline, CDR1 is SGHTA and CDR2 is FQGNSA. With V trimmed by 6 bases and J by 5 bases, 3 bases remained unmatched. The CDR3 consists of 14 residues. CDR3 loop: CASRRTGGDQPQHF. For the CDR3, the DNA is TGTGCCAGCAGGAGGACAGGGGGCGATCAGCCCCAGCATTTT.

This clonotype was counted ten times or more. The CDR3, as DNA: TGTGCCAGCAGTTTTCTAAGGGGGTCCGAAGAGACCCAGTACTTC. It encodes CASSFLRGSEETQYF. The genes are TRBV2 and TRBJ2-5; possible D gene TRBD1, 6 bases. There are 15 residues in the CDR3. Trimming shortened V by 5 bases and J by 3 bases, and 16 bases separated the two germline ends. The germline V gene has CDR1 SNHLY and CDR2 FYNNEI.

The chain uses TRBV9 and TRBJ2-1; TRBD2 agrees at 9 bases. The CDR3 covers 16 residues. V gave up 0 bases and J gave up 7 bases; unmatched junction bases: 8. Germline V CDR1 and CDR2: SGDLS, YYNGEE. DNA for the CDR3: TGTGCCAGCAGCGTAGTGGGTAGCGGGAGTATTAATGAGCAGTTCTTC. This encodes CASSVVGSGSINEQFF.

This clonotype appeared a few times. The genes are TRBV7-8 and TRBJ2-3; D is possibly TRBD1 (6 bases). CDR3 length: 17 residues. Trimming left V 4 bases short and J 6 bases short, with 23 bases between. Germline lookup yields CDR1 SGHVS and CDR2 FQNEAQ. CDR3 loop: CASSSLRYRVRLDTQYF. The CDR3, as DNA: TGTGCCAGCAGCTCATTACGGTACAGGGTTCGCTTGGATACGCAGTATTTT.

The count of this clonotype is one. Here the CDR3 DNA reads TGCGCCAGCAACCTCGGACGGGGGGCGTTCGAGCAGTTCTTC. It is translated as CASNLGRGAFEQFF. The V call is TRBV5-1, the J call TRBJ2-1; tentatively, D is TRBD2 (7 bases). CDR3 length: 14 residues. Trimming removed 6 bases from V and 10 bases from J, with 20 bases in between. Germline V gene data show CDR1 as SGHRS and CDR2 as YFSETQ.

This clonotype was found many times. The rearrangement links TRBV5-1 to TRBJ1-1, with D uncertain. The germline V gene encodes CDR1 SGHRS and CDR2 YFSETQ. Trimming stripped 2 bases from V and 0 bases from J, with 17 bases between. This CDR3 is 17 amino acids long. DNA for the CDR3: TGCGCCAGCAGCTTAGGCTGGCAGAGACTCATGAACACTGAAGCTTTCTTT. Protein sequence: CASSLGWQRLMNTEAFF.

This clonotype was counted ten times or more. The chain has TRBV18 and TRBJ1-2, with D maybe TRBD1 (6 bases). The CDR3 is made up of 16 amino acids. Germline loops: CDR1 KGHSH, CDR2 LQKENI. Trimming took 0 bases from V and 4 from J, leaving 15 bases between them. CDR3 region: CASSPPGLRGGYGYTF. CDR3 DNA sequence: TGTGCCAGCTCACCACCGGGACTGAGAGGGGGCTATGGCTACACCTTC.

CDR3 loop: CASSPPVGNEQFF. In nucleotides, the CDR3 is TGTGCCAGCTCACCACCGGTGGGGAATGAGCAGTTCTTC. V usage is TRBV18 and J usage is TRBJ2-1; unclear D gene. Germline V gene lookup returns CDR1 KGHSH and CDR2 LQKENI. The germline V and J ends were trimmed by 0 bases and 7 bases, with 7 bases remaining between them. This CDR3 is 13 amino acids long.

Ten or more counts support this clonotype. The J gene is TRBJ1-2, the V gene TRBV28, with 8 bases matching TRBD1. J was trimmed by 4 bases and V by 4 bases; bases with no gene match: 11. From germline, CDR1 is MDHEN and CDR2 SYDVKM. The CDR3 sequence is 16 residues long. In DNA, the CDR3 is TGTGCCAGCAGTTCGGTCTACACTGGGACAGGCTATGGCTACACCTTC. This gives the protein CASSSVYTGTGYGYTF.

V usage is TRBV3-1 and J usage is TRBJ1-1, with D possibly TRBD1 on 6 matching bases. The germline V and J ends were trimmed by 2 bases and 4 bases, with 11 bases remaining between them. The CDR3 contains 14 residues. Per germline, CDR1 LGHDT and CDR2 YNNKEL (reference sequence). The DNA for the CDR3 is TGTGCCAGCAGCCAATCAGGGGTGGCCACTGAAGCTTTCTTT. This codes for CASSQSGVATEAFF.

This clonotype came up many times. The CDR3, as DNA: TGTGCCAGCAGTTATCCGACAGGGAACACTGAAGCTTTCTTT. As protein: CASSYPTGNTEAFF. This sequence joins TRBV6-5 and TRBJ1-1, with D possibly being TRBD1 (6 bases). This CDR3 spans 14 amino acids. Germline lookup yields CDR1 MNHEY and CDR2 SVGAGI. V lost 3 bases, J lost 1 base, and 9 bases lay in between.

The rearrangement joins TRBV6-2 or TRBV6-3 to TRBJ1-1; D uncertain. Per germline, CDR1 MNHEY and CDR2 SVGEGT. Trimming removed 7 bases from V and 0 bases from J, with 15 bases in between. The CDR3 consists of 15 residues. The DNA for the CDR3 is TGTGCCAGCAACGATCCCCGATACCTGAACACTGAAGCTTTCTTT. The encoded protein is CASNDPRYLNTEAFF.

Turning to this clonotype: A much larger clone differs by one base, so this may be a read error. This chain joins TRBV28 and TRBJ2-5; D not certain. The CDR3 is made up of 14 amino acids. Trimming cost V 3 bases and J 1 base, with 9 bases left between them. In germline, CDR1 is MDHEN, CDR2 SYDVKM. In DNA form, the CDR3 reads TGTGCCAGCAGTTTCCCCGAGGCCCAAGAGACCCAGTACTTC. Translation: CASSFPEAQETQYF.

The chain uses TRBV2 and TRBJ1-3; D not certain. Germline V gives CDR1 SNHLY, CDR2 FYNNEI. Trimming left V 8 bases short and J 0 bases short, with 8 bases between. There are 13 residues in the CDR3. The CDR3 DNA sequence: TGTGCCAGCGCAGTCCTCTCTGGAAACACCATATATTTT. Its protein product is CASAVLSGNTIYF.

This clonotype came up many times. The chain carries TRBV6-2 or TRBV6-3 and TRBJ1-1; TRBD1 might be the D (6 bases). The CDR3 has 14 residues. The V gene's germline CDR1 is MNHEY and CDR2 SVGEGT. The V end was cut by 2 bases, the J end by 4 bases, with 11 bases between. The CDR3 is CASSYLTGSTEAFF. The CDR3 DNA is TGTGCCAGCAGTTACCTTACAGGGAGCACTGAAGCTTTCTTT.

V gene TRBV4-1 combines with J gene TRBJ1-1; D is unresolved. Trimming took 4 bases from V and 3 from J, leaving 12 bases between them. This CDR3 is 14 amino acids long. Germline lookup yields CDR1 MGHRA and CDR2 YSYEKL. The CDR3 region is CASSLPYGDTEAFF. The CDR3 bases are TGCGCCAGCAGCCTCCCTTATGGGGACACTGAAGCTTTCTTT.

This clonotype was detected only a few times. The gene calls are TRBV10-3 and TRBJ2-7, with a tentative D call TRBD2 (7 bases). This CDR3 has 11 residues. Looked up from germline, CDR1 is ENHRY and CDR2 is SYGVKD. Trimming left V 8 bases short and J 7 bases short, with 12 bases between. In DNA, the CDR3 is TGTGCCATCCGGGGGGCGCGGGAGCAGTACTTC. This sequence encodes CAIRGAREQYF.

This clonotype was seen at least ten times. This chain connects TRBV7-9 to TRBJ1-4; D is unclear. V was clipped by 2 bases and J by 4 bases, with 5 bases between them. The V gene's germline CDR1 is SEHNR and CDR2 FQNEAQ (reference sequence). The CDR3 sequence is 13 residues long. CDR3: CASSLRSNEKLFF. Here the CDR3 DNA reads TGTGCCAGCAGCTTAAGAAGTAATGAAAAACTGTTTTTT.

Remarks on this clonotype: A much larger clone lies a single base off, so this may be a read error. The chain couples TRBV6-2 or TRBV6-3 to TRBJ1-5, with a weak D call TRBD1 (5 bases). CDR3 length equals 15 residues. Deletions cut 7 bases from V and 1 base from J, with 14 bases between. The V gene's germline CDR1 is MNHEY and CDR2 SVGEGT. The CDR3 reads CASKVDTESNQPQHF. CDR3 coding DNA: TGTGCCAGCAAAGTGGACACCGAAAGCAATCAGCCCCAGCATTTT.

This clonotype was seen at least ten times. This chain joins TRBV6-1 and TRBJ1-5; tentatively, D is TRBD1 (6 bases). Germline values: CDR1 MNHNS, CDR2 SASEGT. The CDR3 loop spans 17 amino acids. The germline V and J ends were trimmed by 7 bases and 2 bases, with 21 bases remaining between them. This chain's CDR3 is CASISSYRVKGNQPQHF. The DNA for the CDR3 is TGTGCCAGCATAAGCTCTTACAGGGTCAAGGGCAATCAGCCCCAGCATTTT.

For this clonotype: It may be a read error: a sequence one base away is much more abundant. It is likely a read error, because the conserved phenylalanine at the end of the CDR3 is missing. The chain employs TRBV20-1 and TRBJ2-7, with D perhaps TRBD1 or TRBD2 (6 bases each). Germline loops: CDR1 DFQATT, CDR2 SNEGSKA (reference sequence). The V and J ends lost 0 bases and 1 base respectively, with 13 bases between them. This CDR3 is 15 amino acids long. The CDR3 DNA is TGCAGTGCTAGAGATCAAGGGGGGTCGTCCTACGAGCAGTACCTC. Protein product: CSARDQGGSSYEQYL.